Listed below are T cell receptor beta chains from one sample, sequenced in a study of T cell responses to AZD1222 COVID-19 vaccine. Some clones are missing from TCRdb's copy, which holds only in-frame ones; the method was immunoSEQ multiplex PCR. The profile shows more than 65,000 clones, roughly nine tenths of them singletons. Here the sequenced sample was peripheral blood, taken on day 0 of AZD1222 vaccination. Receptors were obtained from an adult in good health. Each CDR3 is given with its conserved first and last residue.

J gene: TRBJ1-3
V gene: TRBV3-1/TRBV3-2
CDR3 protein: CASSQDSSTGNTIYF

J gene: TRBJ2-7
V gene: TRBV9
CDR3 protein: CASSDLPSGALYEQYF

J gene: TRBJ1-5
V gene: TRBV27
CDR3 protein: CASSWNGNQPQHF

J gene: TRBJ2-5
V gene: TRBV18
CDR3 protein: CASSPLGGGETQYF

J gene: TRBJ2-1
V gene: TRBV7-9
CDR3 protein: CASSPNRVGNEQFF

J gene: TRBJ2-5
V gene: TRBV9
CDR3 protein: CASSVGTRETQYF

J gene: TRBJ2-3
V gene: TRBV7-2
CDR3 protein: CASSLASGTPSTDTQYF

J gene: TRBJ1-2
V gene: TRBV28
CDR3 protein: CAWGTRFYGYTF

J gene: TRBJ1-5
V gene: TRBV19
CDR3 protein: CASTTGGGQPQHF

J gene: TRBJ1-5
V gene: TRBV14
CDR3 protein: CASSQGGQGRYTQPQHF

J gene: TRBJ1-1
V gene: TRBV24-1
CDR3 protein: CATSDPLFGGEAFF

J gene: TRBJ1-5
V gene: TRBV6-5
CDR3 protein: CASSYRQNSNQPQHF

J gene: TRBJ1-6
V gene: TRBV19
CDR3 protein: CASTRGLSQNSPLHF